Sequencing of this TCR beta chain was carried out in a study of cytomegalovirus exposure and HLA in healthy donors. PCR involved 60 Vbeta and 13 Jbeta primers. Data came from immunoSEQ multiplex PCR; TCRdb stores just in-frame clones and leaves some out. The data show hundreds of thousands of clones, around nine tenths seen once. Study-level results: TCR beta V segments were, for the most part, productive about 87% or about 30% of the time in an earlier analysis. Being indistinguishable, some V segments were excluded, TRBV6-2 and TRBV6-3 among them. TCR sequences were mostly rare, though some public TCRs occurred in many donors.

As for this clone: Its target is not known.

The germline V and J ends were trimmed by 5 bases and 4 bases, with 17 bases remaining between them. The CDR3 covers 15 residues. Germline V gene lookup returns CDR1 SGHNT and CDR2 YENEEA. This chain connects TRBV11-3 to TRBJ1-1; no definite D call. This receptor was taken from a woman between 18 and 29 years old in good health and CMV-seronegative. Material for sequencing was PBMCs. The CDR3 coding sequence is TGTGCCAGCAGCCCTGACTCGAGCCCATTCACTGAAGCTTTCTTT. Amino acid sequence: CASSPDSSPFTEAFF.